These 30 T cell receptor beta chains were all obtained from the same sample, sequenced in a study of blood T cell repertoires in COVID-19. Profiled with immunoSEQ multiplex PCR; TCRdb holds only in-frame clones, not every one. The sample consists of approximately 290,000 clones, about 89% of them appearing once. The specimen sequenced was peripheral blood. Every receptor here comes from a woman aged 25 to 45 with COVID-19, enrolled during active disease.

The CDR3: CASSLSLADEQYF. The CDR3 DNA reads TGTGCCAGCAGCTTATCCCTAGCCGACGAGCAGTACTTC. This chain joins TRBV7-2 and TRBJ2-7; D perhaps matches TRBD2 (5 bases). V was clipped by 2 bases and J by 5 bases, with 10 bases between them. The CDR3 loop spans 13 amino acids. Germline loops: CDR1 SGHTA, CDR2 FQGNSA.

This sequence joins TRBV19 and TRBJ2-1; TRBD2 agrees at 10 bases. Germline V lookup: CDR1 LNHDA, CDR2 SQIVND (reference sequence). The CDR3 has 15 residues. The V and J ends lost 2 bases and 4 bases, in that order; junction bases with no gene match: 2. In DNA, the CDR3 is TGTGCCAGTAGTATACCGGGACTAGCGTACAATGAGCAGTTCTTC. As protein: CASSIPGLAYNEQFF.

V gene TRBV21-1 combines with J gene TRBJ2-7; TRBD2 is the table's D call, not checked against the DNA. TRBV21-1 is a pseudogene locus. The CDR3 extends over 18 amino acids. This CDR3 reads CASSKARTSGRFSYEQYF. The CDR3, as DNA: TGTGCCAGCAGCAAAGCGCGGACTAGCGGGAGGTTCTCCTACGAGCAGTACTTC.

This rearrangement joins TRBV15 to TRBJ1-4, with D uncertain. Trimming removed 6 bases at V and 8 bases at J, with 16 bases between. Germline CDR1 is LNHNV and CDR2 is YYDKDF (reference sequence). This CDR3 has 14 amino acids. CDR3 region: CATSPTPAGEKLFF. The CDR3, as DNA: TGTGCCACCAGTCCGACTCCAGCGGGGGAAAAACTGTTTTTT. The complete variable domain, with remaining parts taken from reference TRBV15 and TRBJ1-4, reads DAMVIQNPRYQVTQFGKPVTLSCSQTLNHNVMYWYQQKSSQAPKLLFHYYDKDFNNEADTPDNFQSRRPNTSFCFLDIRSPGLGDTAMYLCATSPTPAGEKLFFGSGTQLSVL.

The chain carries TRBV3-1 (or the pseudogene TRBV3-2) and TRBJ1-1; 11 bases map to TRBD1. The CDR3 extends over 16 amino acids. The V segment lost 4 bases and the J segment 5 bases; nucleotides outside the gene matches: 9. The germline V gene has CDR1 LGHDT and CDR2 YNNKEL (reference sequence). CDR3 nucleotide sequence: TGTGCCAGCAGCCCGCCCGGGACAGGGGGGTGGACTGAAGCTTTCTTT. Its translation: CASSPPGTGGWTEAFF.

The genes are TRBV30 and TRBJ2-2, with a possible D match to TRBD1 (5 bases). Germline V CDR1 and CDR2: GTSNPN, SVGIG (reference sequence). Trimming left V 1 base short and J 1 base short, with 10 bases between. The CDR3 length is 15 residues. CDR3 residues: CAWSAGNLNTGELFF. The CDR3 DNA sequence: TGTGCCTGGAGTGCAGGGAACCTGAACACCGGGGAGCTGTTTTTT.

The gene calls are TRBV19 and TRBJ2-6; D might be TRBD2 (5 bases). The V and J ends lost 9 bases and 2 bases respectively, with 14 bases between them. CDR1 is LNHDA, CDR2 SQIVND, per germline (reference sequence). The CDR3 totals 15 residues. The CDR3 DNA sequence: TGTGCCAGCCTCGGGGTGAGGGCTGGGGCCAACGTCCTGACTTTC. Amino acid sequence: CASLGVRAGANVLTF.

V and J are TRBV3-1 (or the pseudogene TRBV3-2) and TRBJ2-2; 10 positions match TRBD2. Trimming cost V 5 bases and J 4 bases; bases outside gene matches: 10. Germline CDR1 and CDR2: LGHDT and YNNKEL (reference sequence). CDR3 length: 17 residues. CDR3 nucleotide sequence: TGTGCCAGCAGCTTCCCCAGCGGGAGGGACATCACCGGGGAGCTGTTTTTT. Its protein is CASSFPSGRDITGELFF.

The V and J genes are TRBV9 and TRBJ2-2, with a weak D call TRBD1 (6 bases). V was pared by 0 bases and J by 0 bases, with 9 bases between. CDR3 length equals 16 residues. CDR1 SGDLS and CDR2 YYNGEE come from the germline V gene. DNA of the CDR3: TGTGCCAGCAGCGTAGGGGCAGGGGCGAACACCGGGGAGCTGTTTTTT. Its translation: CASSVGAGANTGELFF.

CDR3 bases: TGTGCCAGCAGGTTAACCGGGACTCCGACCTACAATGAGCAGTTCTTC. This encodes CASRLTGTPTYNEQFF. The V call is TRBV6-6, the J call TRBJ2-1; D perhaps matches TRBD2 (6 bases). CDR1 is MNHNY, CDR2 SVGAGI, per germline (reference sequence). This CDR3 is 16 amino acids long. Trimming removed 6 bases at V and 2 bases at J, with 17 bases between.

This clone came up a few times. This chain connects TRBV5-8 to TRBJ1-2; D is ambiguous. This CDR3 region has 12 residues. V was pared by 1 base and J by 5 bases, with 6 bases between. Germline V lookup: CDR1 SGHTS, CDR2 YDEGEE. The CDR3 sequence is CASSLSGYGYTF. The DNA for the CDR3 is TGTGCCAGCAGCTTGTCCGGGTATGGCTACACCTTC.

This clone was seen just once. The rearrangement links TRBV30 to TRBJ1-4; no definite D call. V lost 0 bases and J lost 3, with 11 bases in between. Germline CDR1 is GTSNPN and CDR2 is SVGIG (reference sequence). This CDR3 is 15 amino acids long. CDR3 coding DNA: TGTGCCTGGAGTGTCCTGACAATCCCTAATGAAAAACTGTTTTTT. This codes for CAWSVLTIPNEKLFF.

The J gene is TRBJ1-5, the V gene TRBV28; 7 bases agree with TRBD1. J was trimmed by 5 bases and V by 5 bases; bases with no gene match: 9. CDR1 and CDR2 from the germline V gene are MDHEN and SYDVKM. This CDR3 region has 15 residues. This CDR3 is CASSGTGAGYQPQHF. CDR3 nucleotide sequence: TGTGCCAGCAGTGGTACAGGGGCGGGATATCAGCCCCAGCATTTT.

The chain's CDR3 is CASSLTGGHEAFF. CDR3 DNA: TGTGCCAGCAGCTTAACAGGGGGCCATGAAGCTTTCTTT. The gene calls are TRBV5-4 and TRBJ1-1; 9 nucleotides agree with TRBD1. V gave up 2 bases and J gave up 7 bases; unmatched junction bases: 3. The CDR3 is made up of 13 amino acids. Per the germline V gene, CDR1 is SGHNT and CDR2 is YYREEE (reference sequence). Full variable domain (rest looked up from reference TRBV5-4 and TRBJ1-1): ETGVTQSPTHLIKTRGQQVTLRCSSQSGHNTVSWYQQALGQGPQFIFQYYREEENGRGNFPPRFSGLQFPNYSSELNVNALELDDSALYLCASSLTGGHEAFFGQGTRLTVV.

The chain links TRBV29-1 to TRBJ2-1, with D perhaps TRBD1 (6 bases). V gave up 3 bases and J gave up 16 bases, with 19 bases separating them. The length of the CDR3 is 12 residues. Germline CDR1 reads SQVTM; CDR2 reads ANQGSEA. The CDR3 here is CSVDISGATHFF. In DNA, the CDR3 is TGCAGCGTTGATATCTCAGGGGCGACGCATTTCTTC.

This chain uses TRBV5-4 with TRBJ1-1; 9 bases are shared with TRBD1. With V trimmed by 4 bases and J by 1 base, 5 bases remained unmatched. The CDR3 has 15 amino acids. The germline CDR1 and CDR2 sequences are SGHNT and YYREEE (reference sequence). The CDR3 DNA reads TGTGCCAGCAGCCCGGGACAGGGAAGGAACACTGAAGCTTTCTTT. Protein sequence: CASSPGQGRNTEAFF.

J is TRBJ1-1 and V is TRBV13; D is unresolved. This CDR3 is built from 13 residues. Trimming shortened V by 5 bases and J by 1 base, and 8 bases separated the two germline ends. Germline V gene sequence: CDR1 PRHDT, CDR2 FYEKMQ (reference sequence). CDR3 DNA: TGTGCCAGCAGCCGCCGGGGGAACACTGAAGCTTTCTTT. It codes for CASSRRGNTEAFF.

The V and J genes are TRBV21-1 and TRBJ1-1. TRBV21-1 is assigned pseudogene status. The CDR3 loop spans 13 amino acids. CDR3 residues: CASKGEGPAEAFF. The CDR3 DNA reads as TGTGCCAGCAAAGGAGAGGGCCCCGCTGAAGCTTTCTTT.

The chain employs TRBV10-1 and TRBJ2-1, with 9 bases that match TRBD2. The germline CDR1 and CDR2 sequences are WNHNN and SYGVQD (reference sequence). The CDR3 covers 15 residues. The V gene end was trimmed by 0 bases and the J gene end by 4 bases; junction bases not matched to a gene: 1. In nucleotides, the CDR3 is TGCGCCAGCAGTGAGTCCGCGGGAGGGTACAATGAGCAGTTCTTC. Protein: CASSESAGGYNEQFF.

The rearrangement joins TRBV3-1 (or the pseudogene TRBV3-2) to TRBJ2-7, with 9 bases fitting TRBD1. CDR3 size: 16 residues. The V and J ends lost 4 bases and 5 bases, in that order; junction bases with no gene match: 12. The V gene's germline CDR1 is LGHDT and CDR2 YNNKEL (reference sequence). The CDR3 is CASSPRWGTGFNEQYF. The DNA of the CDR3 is TGTGCCAGCAGCCCCCGCTGGGGGACAGGGTTCAACGAGCAGTACTTC.

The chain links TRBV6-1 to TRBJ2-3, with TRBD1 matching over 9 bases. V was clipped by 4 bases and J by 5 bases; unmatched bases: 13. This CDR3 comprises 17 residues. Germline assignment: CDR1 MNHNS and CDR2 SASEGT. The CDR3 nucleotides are TGTGCCAGCAGTGGCGTACCGGGACAGGGTGGGGGAGATACGCAGTATTTT. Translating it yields CASSGVPGQGGGDTQYF.

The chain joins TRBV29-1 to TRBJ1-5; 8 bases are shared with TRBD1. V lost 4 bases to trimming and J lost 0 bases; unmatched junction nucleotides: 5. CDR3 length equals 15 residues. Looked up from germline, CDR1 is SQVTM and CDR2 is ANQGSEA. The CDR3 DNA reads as TGCAGCGTTGGGACAGGGCGCGATAGCAATCAGCCCCAGCATTTT. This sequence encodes CSVGTGRDSNQPQHF.

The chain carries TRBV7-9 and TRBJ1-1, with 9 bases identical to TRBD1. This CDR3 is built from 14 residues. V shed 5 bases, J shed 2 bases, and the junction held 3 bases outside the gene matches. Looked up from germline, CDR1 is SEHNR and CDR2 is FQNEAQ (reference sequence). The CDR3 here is CASSRTGVNTEAFF. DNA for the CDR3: TGTGCCAGCAGCAGGACAGGGGTCAACACTGAAGCTTTCTTT.

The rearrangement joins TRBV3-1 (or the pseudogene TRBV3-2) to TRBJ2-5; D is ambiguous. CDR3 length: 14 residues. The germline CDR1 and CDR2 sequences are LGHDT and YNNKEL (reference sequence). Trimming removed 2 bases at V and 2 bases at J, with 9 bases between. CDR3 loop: CASSQLPRQETQYF. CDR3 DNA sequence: TGTGCCAGCAGCCAATTACCGCGACAAGAGACCCAGTACTTC.

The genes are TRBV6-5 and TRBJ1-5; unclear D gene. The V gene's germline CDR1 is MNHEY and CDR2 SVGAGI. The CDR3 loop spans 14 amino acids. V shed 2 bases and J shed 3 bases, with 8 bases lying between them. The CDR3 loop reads CASSYAGINQPQHF. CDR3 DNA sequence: TGTGCCAGCAGTTACGCAGGTATCAATCAGCCCCAGCATTTT.

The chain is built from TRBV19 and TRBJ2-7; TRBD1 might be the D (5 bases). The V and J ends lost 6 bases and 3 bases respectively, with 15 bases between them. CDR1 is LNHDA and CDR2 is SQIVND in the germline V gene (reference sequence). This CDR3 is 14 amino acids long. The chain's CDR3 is CASSSRALGYEQYF. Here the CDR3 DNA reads TGTGCCAGTAGCTCCAGGGCGTTGGGCTACGAGCAGTACTTC.

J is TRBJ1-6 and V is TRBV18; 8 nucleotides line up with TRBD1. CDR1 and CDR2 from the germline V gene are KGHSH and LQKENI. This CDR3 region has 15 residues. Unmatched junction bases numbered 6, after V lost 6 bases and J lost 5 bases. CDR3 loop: CASSYGTGDNSPLHF. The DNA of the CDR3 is TGTGCCAGCTCCTACGGGACAGGAGATAATTCACCCCTCCACTTT.

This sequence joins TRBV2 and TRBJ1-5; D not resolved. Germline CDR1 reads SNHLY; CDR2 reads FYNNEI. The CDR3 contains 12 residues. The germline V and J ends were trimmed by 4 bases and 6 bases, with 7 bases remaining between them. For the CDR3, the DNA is TGTGCCAGCAGTGTCCCCGGTCAGCCCCAGCATTTT. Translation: CASSVPGQPQHF.

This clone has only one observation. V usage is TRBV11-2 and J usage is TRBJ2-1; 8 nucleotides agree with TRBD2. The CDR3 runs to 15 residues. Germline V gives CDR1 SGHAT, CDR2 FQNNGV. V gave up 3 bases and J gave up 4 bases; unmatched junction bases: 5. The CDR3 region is CASSFTSGPYNEQFF. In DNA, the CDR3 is TGTGCCAGCAGCTTCACTAGCGGACCTTACAATGAGCAGTTCTTC.

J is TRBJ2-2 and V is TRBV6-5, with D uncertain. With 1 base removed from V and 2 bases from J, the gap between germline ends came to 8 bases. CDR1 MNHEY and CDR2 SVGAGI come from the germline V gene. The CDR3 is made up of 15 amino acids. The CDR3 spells CASSYYGGNTGELFF. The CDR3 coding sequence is TGTGCCAGCAGTTACTACGGCGGAAACACCGGGGAGCTGTTTTTT.